The rows below give T cell receptor beta chains drawn from one sample of a study of vaccination effects on CD4 cells after COVID-19. Here immunoSEQ multiplex PCR was the method, and the copy in TCRdb shows in-frame clones only, minus some. Among around 35,000 clones, less than 70% were seen once, and the ten largest hold 15%. No cognate antigen is known for these TCRs. Sequencing was performed on CD4+ T cells from PBMCs cultured with HCoV-OC43 spike peptides, taken before COVID-19 vaccination. The receptors derive from a human donor who received a COVID-19 vaccine. The CDR3 runs from the conserved cysteine through the conserved F or W. The D gene is left open where the match is weak. Clone size appears in some rows only: once, few, many, or a class for an expanded clone.

D gene: NA
clone size: few
J gene: TRBJ2-1
V gene: TRBV30
CDR3 protein: CAYRRGRIGGSDEQFF
CDR3 DNA: TGTGCATATCGCCGAGGACGGATTGGGGGGAGCGATGAGCAGTTCTTC

D gene: NA
clone size: NA
J gene: TRBJ2-7
V gene: TRBV18
CDR3 protein: CASSLQRGSSYEQYF
CDR3 DNA: TGTGCCAGCTCACTCCAACGGGGGAGCTCCTACGAGCAGTACTTC

D gene: NA
clone size: once
J gene: TRBJ2-7
V gene: TRBV7-2
CDR3 protein: CASSLYRVGQGYYEQYF
CDR3 DNA: TGTGCCAGCAGCTTATATCGGGTCGGGCAGGGGTACTACGAGCAGTACTTC

D gene: NA
clone size: NA
J gene: TRBJ1-1
V gene: TRBV5-1
CDR3 protein: CASSGGGANTEAFF
CDR3 DNA: TGCGCCAGCAGCGGGGGGGGCGCGAACACTGAAGCTTTCTTT

D gene: NA
clone size: NA
J gene: TRBJ1-5
V gene: TRBV24-1
CDR3 protein: CATSGDGNQPQHF
CDR3 DNA: TGTGCCACCAGTGGAGACGGGAATCAGCCCCAGCATTTT

D gene: NA
clone size: NA
J gene: TRBJ2-1
V gene: TRBV6-4
CDR3 protein: CASSEQAGYPYNEQFF
CDR3 DNA: TGTGCCAGCAGTGAGCAGGCGGGGTACCCTTACAATGAGCAGTTCTTC

D gene: NA
clone size: few
J gene: TRBJ1-2
V gene: TRBV3-1/TRBV3-2
CDR3 protein: CASRFVNGYGYTF
CDR3 DNA: TGTGCCAGCAGATTTGTTAACGGCTATGGCTACACCTTC

D gene: NA
clone size: NA
J gene: TRBJ1-2
V gene: TRBV15
CDR3 protein: CATSDPGFGYTF
CDR3 DNA: TGTGCCACCAGCGACCCAGGCTTCGGCTACACCTTC

D gene: TRBD1
clone size: NA
J gene: TRBJ1-1
V gene: TRBV7-7
CDR3 protein: CASSLVGRGVESEAFF
CDR3 DNA: TGTGCCAGCAGCTTAGTTGGCAGGGGGGTTGAGTCTGAAGCTTTCTTT

D gene: NA
clone size: NA
J gene: TRBJ2-3
V gene: TRBV5-6
CDR3 protein: CASSLAGPDTQYF
CDR3 DNA: TGTGCCAGCAGCTTGGCAGGGCCAGATACGCAGTATTTT

D gene: NA
clone size: NA
J gene: TRBJ2-3
V gene: TRBV28
CDR3 protein: CASSPSGTDTQYF
CDR3 DNA: TGTGCCAGCAGCCCTAGCGGCACAGATACGCAGTATTTT

D gene: NA
clone size: NA
J gene: TRBJ1-5
V gene: TRBV27
CDR3 protein: CASSAGTLENQPQHF
CDR3 DNA: TGTGCCAGCAGTGCCGGGACCCTGGAGAATCAGCCCCAGCATTTT

D gene: NA
clone size: NA
J gene: TRBJ2-2
V gene: TRBV6-5
CDR3 protein: CASTESGGYTGELFF
CDR3 DNA: TGTGCCAGCACCGAAAGCGGCGGATACACCGGGGAGCTGTTTTTT

D gene: NA
clone size: NA
J gene: TRBJ1-5
V gene: TRBV11-3
CDR3 protein: CASSLALYSNQPQHF
CDR3 DNA: TGTGCCAGCAGCTTGGCACTTTATAGCAATCAGCCCCAGCATTTT

D gene: NA
clone size: NA
J gene: TRBJ1-2
V gene: TRBV24-1
CDR3 protein: CATSDGTGYGYTF
CDR3 DNA: TGTGCCACCAGTGACGGGACGGGCTATGGCTACACCTTC

D gene: TRBD1
clone size: NA
J gene: TRBJ1-2
V gene: TRBV7-9
CDR3 protein: CASSFGQGLTNYGYTF
CDR3 DNA: TGTGCCAGCAGCTTTGGACAGGGGCTTACTAACTATGGCTACACCTTC

D gene: TRBD2
clone size: NA
J gene: TRBJ2-3
V gene: TRBV6-5
CDR3 protein: CASSYSLGEGTDTQYF
CDR3 DNA: TGTGCCAGCAGTTACTCGTTGGGGGAGGGTACAGATACGCAGTATTTT